Each of the 17 T cell receptor beta chains below was sequenced from the same sample in a study of monozygotic twins with inflammatory bowel disease. No DNA is given; TCRdb re-called the 5' RACE reads and lists each CDR3 protein once. In total, the table holds over 90,000 distinct CDR3 sequences. Sample: blood. These receptors were taken from a human donor with ulcerative colitis or Crohn's disease, or a healthy co-twin of an affected twin (not recorded which).

The chain carries TRBV12-3 or TRBV12-4 and TRBJ2-7; as DNA is missing, the TRBD2 call by TCRdb cannot be tested. This CDR3 has 15 amino acids. CDR3 amino acids: CASSFQSGGPYEQYF.

This rearrangement joins TRBV24-1 to TRBJ2-1; the D gene TCRdb calls, TRBD2, cannot be checked with no DNA. There are 13 residues in the CDR3. Germline loops: CDR1 KGHDR, CDR2 SFDVKD. The CDR3 here is CATSDLDGRGQFF.

The V call is TRBV4-3, the J call TRBJ2-2. This CDR3 is built from 14 residues. Per germline, CDR1 LGHNA and CDR2 YSLEER. The CDR3 here is CASSHKQLTGELFF.

The gene calls are TRBV7-2 and TRBJ2-7. The CDR3 has 14 residues. In germline, CDR1 is SGHTA, CDR2 FQGNSA. The CDR3 here is CASSLNSRTYEQYF.

The chain joins TRBV6-2 or TRBV6-3 to TRBJ2-6. The CDR3 totals 13 residues. Germline V gives CDR1 MNHEY, CDR2 SVGEGT. The CDR3: CASTAWGANVLTF.

This chain uses TRBV6-1 with TRBJ2-3; TCRdb's D gene call, TRBD1, goes unchecked for lack of DNA. Germline CDR1 MNHNS, CDR2 SASEGT. This CDR3 has 15 amino acids. CDR3 amino acids: CASSETDTSTDTQYF.

V gene TRBV23-1 combines with J gene TRBJ2-7. TRBV23-1 carries the ORF label, with uncertain function. The CDR3 is made up of 15 amino acids. The CDR3 is CASSHGSTYSYEQYF.

The J gene is TRBJ1-3, the V gene TRBV10-2. Germline CDR1 is WSHSY and CDR2 is SAAADI. The CDR3 totals 14 residues. The CDR3 sequence is CASGQAGSGNTIYF.

The rearrangement uses TRBV12-3 or TRBV12-4 and TRBJ1-5; TCRdb designates TRBD1, a call that cannot be tested without DNA. The CDR3 runs to 16 residues. The CDR3 protein is CASSLDRAHGNQPQHF.

The CDR3 region is CASSQHRRGTDTQYF. The chain links TRBV4-3 to TRBJ2-3; the D gene TCRdb calls, TRBD1, cannot be checked with no DNA. The CDR3 consists of 15 residues. Germline CDR1 reads LGHNA; CDR2 reads YSLEER.

This sequence joins TRBV20-1 and TRBJ2-3. The CDR3 covers 12 residues. The germline CDR1 and CDR2 sequences are DFQATT and SNEGSKA (reference sequence). CDR3 residues: CSAGAELDTQCF.

The CDR3 loop is CASRTSVTTYEQYF. V and J are TRBV27 and TRBJ2-7. The CDR3 is 14 amino acids. Germline CDR1 is MNHEY and CDR2 is SMNVEV (reference sequence).

The chain uses TRBV6-5 and TRBJ2-7; TCRdb reports TRBD1, a call that lacks DNA to check it against. Germline V gene lookup returns CDR1 MNHEY and CDR2 SVGAGI. The CDR3 runs to 16 residues. This CDR3 reads CASSYQGQPPLYEQYF.

This chain joins TRBV7-2 and TRBJ2-2; TCRdb's assignment of TRBD1 cannot be checked, as there is no DNA. CDR1 and CDR2 (germline): SGHTA, FQGNSA. The CDR3 is 15 amino acids. The CDR3 sequence is CASSLGGPSTGELFF.

The gene calls are TRBV29-1 and TRBJ1-5. The CDR3 runs 14 residues. The germline gives CDR1 SQVTM, CDR2 ANQGSEA. The CDR3 here is CSVTLSSYNQPQHF.

V is TRBV27 and J is TRBJ1-4; no DNA is available, so the TRBD1 call from TCRdb remains unchecked. The CDR3 contains 16 residues. Germline V gene sequence: CDR1 MNHEY, CDR2 SMNVEV (reference sequence). This CDR3 reads CASSPRSTGGGEKLFF.

The chain has TRBV27 and TRBJ2-7; without DNA, the TCRdb call of TRBD1 cannot be checked. The CDR3 covers 14 residues. Per the germline V gene, CDR1 is MNHEY and CDR2 is SMNVEV (reference sequence). CDR3 protein: CASSLNGVGAEQYF.